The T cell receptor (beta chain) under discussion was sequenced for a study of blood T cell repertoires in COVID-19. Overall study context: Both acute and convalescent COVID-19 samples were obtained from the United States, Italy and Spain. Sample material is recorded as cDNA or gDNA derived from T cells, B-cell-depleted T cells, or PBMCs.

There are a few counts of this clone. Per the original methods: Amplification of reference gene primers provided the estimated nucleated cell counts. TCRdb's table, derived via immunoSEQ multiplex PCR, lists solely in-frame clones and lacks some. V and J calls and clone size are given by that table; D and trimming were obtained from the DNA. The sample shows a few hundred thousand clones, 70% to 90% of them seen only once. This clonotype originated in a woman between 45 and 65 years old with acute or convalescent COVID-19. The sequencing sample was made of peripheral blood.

CDR3 sequence (DNA): TGTGCCAGCTCGGCAGGGACTAGCGGGAGTTCTGAGCAGTTCTTC. As protein: CASSAGTSGSSEQFF. The chain joins TRBV18 to TRBJ2-1; 14 positions agree with TRBD2. Trimming cost V 6 bases and J 9 bases; bases outside gene matches: 7. The CDR3 contains 15 residues. Germline V CDR1 and CDR2: KGHSH, LQKENI.